A single sample gave rise to the 30 T cell receptor beta chains below, sequenced in a study of shared clonotypes between healthy human individuals. Profiling relied on immunoSEQ multiplex PCR, and the TCRdb table lists in-frame clones only, not all of them. Here the sample spans fewer than 1.8 million clones, approximately 98.5% being singletons. Input material: naive CD4+ T cells sorted from blood. The sample's subset: CD45RA+ positively selected. The origin of the receptors is a man aged 25-45 years in good health.

V and J are TRBV10-3 and TRBJ2-1; TRBD2 might be the D (5 bases). In germline, CDR1 is ENHRY, CDR2 SYGVKD. This CDR3 spans 15 amino acids. Trimming stripped 0 bases from V and 9 bases from J, with 15 bases between. CDR3 sequence (DNA): TGTGCCATCAGTGAGTCGATGAGCGGTGCGTCTGAGCAGTTCTTC. Its translation is CAISESMSGASEQFF.

This chain joins TRBV18 and TRBJ2-3; D is uncertain. Germline V CDR1 and CDR2: KGHSH, LQKENI. V lost 2 bases and J 4 bases, leaving 13 bases between the germline ends. The CDR3 has 15 amino acids. In DNA, the CDR3 is TGTGCCAGCTCACCAGCCTCTGGTTCCCCAGATACGCAGTATTTT. Residues: CASSPASGSPDTQYF. The full variable domain, with the rest looked up from reference TRBV18 and TRBJ2-3, is NAGVMQNPRHLVRRRGQEARLRCSPMKGHSHVYWYRQLPEEGLKFMVYLQKENIIDESGMPKERFSAEFPKEGPSILRIQQVVRGDSAAYFCASSPASGSPDTQYFGPGTRLTVL.

The V call is TRBV9, the J call TRBJ2-2; D is unresolved. The CDR3 sequence is 16 residues long. Trimming took off 0 bases at V and 2 bases at J, with 11 bases between the two ends. In germline, CDR1 is SGDLS, CDR2 YYNGEE. CDR3 in amino acids: CASSVERIDNTGELFF. CDR3 DNA sequence: TGTGCCAGCAGCGTAGAAAGGATCGATAACACCGGGGAGCTGTTTTTT.

The chain links TRBV5-1 to TRBJ2-5; perhaps TRBD1 as D (6 bases). CDR1 is SGHRS, CDR2 YFSETQ, per germline. V dropped 0 bases and J dropped 1 base, with 16 bases sitting between them. The CDR3 has 17 residues. In nucleotides, the CDR3 is TGCGCCAGCAGCTTGGCGGTGCGAGGGGGAGTCCAAGAGACCCAGTACTTC. Encoded protein: CASSLAVRGGVQETQYF.

The rearrangement links TRBV9 to TRBJ2-3, with D perhaps matching TRBD2 (5 bases). The V gene lost 2 bases and the J gene lost 4 bases, with 8 bases spanning the gap. Germline values: CDR1 SGDLS, CDR2 YYNGEE. This CDR3 comprises 13 residues. The CDR3 loop reads CASSVDYADTQYF. In DNA, the CDR3 is TGTGCCAGCAGCGTCGACTATGCAGATACGCAGTATTTT.

The gene calls are TRBV29-1 and TRBJ2-1, with 9 bases matching TRBD2. This CDR3 is built from 14 residues. The ends lost 7 bases at V and 9 bases at J; junction bases unmatched: 13. Germline lookup yields CDR1 SQVTM and CDR2 ANQGSEA. Here the CDR3 reads CSENKGTSPVEQFF. CDR3 DNA: TGCAGCGAGAATAAAGGGACTAGCCCGGTTGAGCAGTTCTTC.

The V call is TRBV9, the J call TRBJ1-1; perhaps TRBD1 as D (6 bases). The V and J ends lost 0 bases and 1 base respectively, with 19 bases between them. The CDR3 runs to 18 residues. Germline CDR1 is SGDLS and CDR2 is YYNGEE. The CDR3 DNA reads TGTGCCAGCAGCGTAGAAATCTCGGGGGCAGGAGAGAACACTGAAGCTTTCTTT. It translates to CASSVEISGAGENTEAFF.

The chain joins TRBV5-1 to TRBJ2-7; 10 bases fit TRBD1. The CDR3 totals 16 residues. V dropped 0 bases and J dropped 4; count of bases not matched to a gene: 7. Germline V gene sequence: CDR1 SGHRS, CDR2 YFSETQ. CDR3 amino acids: CASSLAMTGGSYEQYF. DNA of the CDR3: TGCGCCAGCAGCTTGGCCATGACAGGGGGCAGTTACGAGCAGTACTTC.

The V and J genes are TRBV19 and TRBJ2-6; 9 nucleotides agree with TRBD1. Germline assignment: CDR1 LNHDA and CDR2 SQIVND (reference sequence). V lost 4 bases, J lost 4 bases, and 2 bases stayed unmatched. The CDR3 is made up of 15 amino acids. The CDR3 nucleotides are TGTGCCAGTAGTAGGGACAGGGCCGGGGCCAACGTCCTGACTTTC. Its translation is CASSRDRAGANVLTF. Full variable domain (outside the CDR3, taken from reference TRBV19 and TRBJ2-6): DGGITQSPKYLFRKEGQNVTLSCEQNLNHDAMYWYRQDPGQGLRLIYYSQIVNDFQKGDIAEGYSVSREKKESFPLTVTSAQKNPTAFYLCASSRDRAGANVLTFGAGSRLTVL.

The chain couples TRBV5-1 to TRBJ2-7; D possibly corresponds to TRBD2 (6 bases). The CDR3 loop spans 16 amino acids. Deletions cut 3 bases from V and 7 bases from J, with 23 bases between. Germline-derived CDR1 and CDR2 are SGHRS and YFSETQ. The CDR3, as DNA: TGCGCCAGCAGCTCGGGAGAACCCTCACTATTCGGGGAGCAGTACTTC. Its protein is CASSSGEPSLFGEQYF.

The chain uses TRBV2 and TRBJ2-5; 9 bases match TRBD1. Germline trimming cut 8 bases from V and 4 bases from J; bases unmatched to any gene: 14. In germline, CDR1 is SNHLY, CDR2 FYNNEI. The CDR3 runs 16 residues. The CDR3 loop is CASAQGGTGRGETQYF. Written as DNA, the CDR3 is TGTGCCAGCGCCCAGGGAGGGACAGGGAGGGGAGAGACCCAGTACTTC. The full variable domain, in which reference TRBV2 and TRBJ2-5 provide the parts outside the CDR3, is EPEVTQTPSHQVTQMGQEVILRCVPISNHLYFYWYRQILGQKVEFLVSFYNNEISEKSEIFDDQFSVERPDGSNFTLKIRSTKLEDSAMYFCASAQGGTGRGETQYFGPGTRLLVL.

Note on this clone: Distinct nucleotide sequences in the sample also encode this CDR3. The chain has TRBV27 and TRBJ1-1, with 7 bases aligning to TRBD1. J gave up 4 bases and V 2 bases, and 1 base lay outside the gene matches. CDR1 is MNHEY, CDR2 SMNVEV, per germline (reference sequence). This CDR3 is 13 amino acids long. CDR3 sequence: CASSLPGGTEAFF. CDR3 DNA sequence: TGTGCCAGCAGTTTACCAGGGGGCACTGAAGCTTTCTTT.

V and J are TRBV13 and TRBJ2-1; possible D gene TRBD2, 6 bases. V gave up 4 bases and J gave up 3 bases, with 19 bases separating them. The germline V gene has CDR1 PRHDT and CDR2 FYEKMQ (reference sequence). CDR3 length equals 17 residues. CDR3 nucleotide sequence: TGTGCCAGCAGCTCCAGGGTTGGGACGGGACTCTACAATGAGCAGTTCTTC. Protein sequence: CASSSRVGTGLYNEQFF.

The V call is TRBV9, the J call TRBJ2-1; 12 nucleotides align to TRBD2. The germline V gene has CDR1 SGDLS and CDR2 YYNGEE. Trimming cost V 1 base and J 9 bases; bases outside gene matches: 8. There are 16 residues in the CDR3. The CDR3 loop reads CASSVSASGRAGEQFF. CDR3 DNA: TGTGCCAGCAGCGTATCGGCTAGCGGGAGGGCCGGTGAGCAGTTCTTC.

The CDR3 loop is CASSNGQGAGNTIYF. DNA of the CDR3: TGCGCCAGCAGCAACGGACAGGGGGCGGGAAACACCATATATTTT. The rearrangement uses TRBV5-1 and TRBJ1-3, with 11 positions matching TRBD1. V lost 4 bases and J lost 4; bases outside the gene matches: 4. CDR3 size: 15 residues. Germline CDR1 is SGHRS and CDR2 is YFSETQ.

The chain uses TRBV7-8 and TRBJ2-7; a possible D gene is TRBD1 (5 bases). From germline, CDR1 is SGHVS and CDR2 FQNEAQ. The V end lost 3 bases, the J end lost 2 bases, and 14 bases lay between the germline ends. The CDR3 runs 15 residues. The CDR3 DNA reads as TGTGCCAGCAGCTTGACGGCAGGGAATACCTACGAGCAGTACTTC. This sequence encodes CASSLTAGNTYEQYF.

The chain is built from TRBV19 and TRBJ2-2, with unresolved D. The length of the CDR3 is 13 residues. Deletions cut 6 bases from V and 4 bases from J, with 9 bases between. CDR1 is LNHDA and CDR2 is SQIVND in the germline V gene (reference sequence). Here the CDR3 reads CASRRLSTGELFF. The CDR3 DNA sequence: TGTGCCAGTAGGAGACTCTCCACCGGGGAGCTGTTTTTT.

This chain connects TRBV30 to TRBJ2-3; the D is unclear. The CDR3 extends over 16 amino acids. The V gene lost 2 bases and the J gene lost 1 base, with 16 bases spanning the gap. The germline V gene encodes CDR1 GTSNPN and CDR2 SVGIG (reference sequence). The CDR3 protein is CAWSPTALMGTDTQYF. CDR3 DNA sequence: TGTGCCTGGAGTCCCACGGCTCTGATGGGCACAGATACGCAGTATTTT.

The CDR3 DNA is TGTGCCAGCAGCTCACGAGCGGGATTGTCCTACGAGCAGTACTTC. It encodes CASSSRAGLSYEQYF. This sequence joins TRBV7-2 and TRBJ2-7; TRBD2 matches 7 bases. The CDR3 is 15 residues long. The V and J ends lost 4 bases and 1 base, in that order; junction bases with no gene match: 7. Germline V gives CDR1 SGHTA, CDR2 FQGNSA.

A single count supports this clone. The V gene is TRBV6-6, the J gene TRBJ1-1; D remains ambiguous. The CDR3 length is 12 residues. V was shortened by 6 bases and J by 8 bases, with 13 bases between the two germline ends. CDR1 is MNHNY, CDR2 SVGAGI, per germline (reference sequence). The CDR3: CASRPSGGEAFF. The CDR3 coding sequence is TGTGCCAGCAGGCCTTCGGGCGGAGAAGCTTTCTTT.

The chain links TRBV7-2 to TRBJ1-2; D possibly corresponds to TRBD1 (6 bases). From germline, CDR1 is SGHTA and CDR2 FQGNSA. The V end lost 2 bases, the J end lost 4 bases, and 20 bases lay between the germline ends. The CDR3 totals 17 residues. The CDR3 loop reads CASSLYPPGAGAYGYTF. In nucleotides, the CDR3 is TGTGCCAGCAGCTTATACCCCCCGGGGGCAGGGGCCTATGGCTACACCTTC.

The chain carries TRBV6-1 and TRBJ2-5; 8 nucleotides align to TRBD1. Germline trimming cut 6 bases from V and 2 bases from J; bases unmatched to any gene: 5. Germline CDR1 and CDR2: MNHNS and SASEGT. The CDR3 is 14 amino acids. CDR3 nucleotide sequence: TGTGCCAGCAGCACAGGGGGGACTCAAGAGACCCAGTACTTC. Translation: CASSTGGTQETQYF.

This clone occurred once. The V and J genes are TRBV5-1 and TRBJ2-5; 7 bases are shared with TRBD1. With 5 bases clipped from V and 1 base from J, the junction kept 11 bases outside the gene matches. The germline gives CDR1 SGHRS, CDR2 YFSETQ. This CDR3 is 16 amino acids long. The CDR3 protein is CASRYPRDSLQETQYF. In DNA form, the CDR3 reads TGCGCCAGCAGATACCCGAGGGACAGCCTCCAAGAGACCCAGTACTTC. Using reference TRBV5-1 and TRBJ2-5 for the parts outside the CDR3, the full variable domain is KAGVTQTPRYLIKTRGQQVTLSCSPISGHRSVSWYQQTPGQGLQFLFEYFSETQRNKGNFPGRFSGRQFSNSRSEMNVSTLELGDSALYLCASRYPRDSLQETQYFGPGTRLLVL.

CDR3 sequence (DNA): TGTGCCGGGGGGCCGAACACCATATATTTT. Translation gives CAGGPNTIYF. The chain employs TRBV28 and TRBJ1-3, with D perhaps TRBD1 (6 bases). Per germline, CDR1 MDHEN and CDR2 SYDVKM. The CDR3 consists of 10 residues. The V end was cut by 11 bases, the J end by 7 bases, with 9 bases between.

V gene TRBV11-2 combines with J gene TRBJ2-7; 7 nucleotides match TRBD1. The CDR3 length is 15 residues. Trimming at V came to 2 bases and at J to 2 bases, leaving 6 bases not matched to a gene. Germline CDR1 is SGHAT and CDR2 is FQNNGV. This chain's CDR3 is CASSLRIQGAYEQYF. Written as DNA, the CDR3 is TGTGCCAGCAGCTTACGGATTCAGGGGGCCTACGAGCAGTACTTC. The full variable domain, rest sourced from reference TRBV11-2 and TRBJ2-7, is EAGVAQSPRYKIIEKRQSVAFWCNPISGHATLYWYQQILGQGPKLLIQFQNNGVVDDSQLPKDRFSAERLKGVDSTLKIQPAKLEDSAVYLCASSLRIQGAYEQYFGPGTRLTVT.

The rearrangement links TRBV7-8 to TRBJ2-3, with TRBD2 matching over 7 bases. Germline V gene sequence: CDR1 SGHVS, CDR2 FQNEAQ. The CDR3 consists of 15 residues. V trimming: 5 bases; J trimming: 10 bases; junction bases outside the gene matches: 15. CDR3 DNA: TGTGCCAGCAGCCCAGGGCGGGAGCCTGGCCTGGCGCAGTATTTT. Residues: CASSPGREPGLAQYF.

V gene TRBV2 combines with J gene TRBJ2-7; TRBD2 aligns across 7 bases. Germline CDR1 SNHLY, CDR2 FYNNEI. V lost 8 bases and J lost 2; bases outside the gene matches: 6. This CDR3 contains 13 residues. The CDR3 protein is CASGEGRAYEQYF. The CDR3, as DNA: TGTGCCAGCGGAGAAGGGAGGGCCTACGAGCAGTACTTC.

V gene TRBV7-3 combines with J gene TRBJ2-1; D is perhaps TRBD1 (6 bases). Trimming removed 5 bases from V and 8 bases from J, with 19 bases in between. CDR1 is SGHTA, CDR2 FQGTGA, per germline. This CDR3 has 15 residues. The CDR3 reads CASSPETGMVDEQFF. As DNA, the CDR3 is TGTGCCAGCAGCCCCGAAACAGGGATGGTCGATGAGCAGTTCTTC.

The CDR3 loop is CASSLANQETQYF. CDR3 bases: TGTGCCAGCAGCTTAGCGAACCAAGAGACCCAGTACTTC. J is TRBJ2-5 and V is TRBV7-9; D unclear. The V and J ends lost 0 bases and 0 bases respectively, with 2 bases between them. Looked up from germline, CDR1 is SEHNR and CDR2 is FQNEAQ (reference sequence). The CDR3 is 13 amino acids.

The chain couples TRBV6-5 to TRBJ2-7, with 8 bases identical to TRBD1. This CDR3 has 14 amino acids. V shed 5 bases and J 3 bases; nucleotides not matched to a gene: 6. The germline gives CDR1 MNHEY, CDR2 SVGAGI. In DNA form, the CDR3 reads TGTGCCAGCAGTCGACAGGGGCTCGGCTACGAGCAGTACTTC. Its protein product is CASSRQGLGYEQYF.